The sequence of this T cell receptor (beta chain) was determined in a study of OX40 agonist ivuxolimab in advanced cancers. Some clones are missing from TCRdb's copy, which holds only in-frame ones; the method was immunoSEQ multiplex PCR. Of about 80,000 clones in the sample, 92% were seen once. The CDR3 extends over 13 amino acids. From germline, CDR1 is SGDLS and CDR2 YYNGEE. V was shortened by 2 bases and J by 6 bases, with 9 bases between the two germline ends. The rearrangement uses TRBV9 and TRBJ2-1; no clear D gene. Sequenced material: CD4+ or CD8+ T cells sorted from blood, taken in a trial of the OX40 agonist ivuxolimab. The clonotype comes from an adult with an advanced solid tumor such as melanoma, head and neck, liver or kidney cancer. CDR3 DNA sequence: TGTGCCAGCAGCGTTCAGAATTTCAATGAGCAGTTCTTC. Its translation: CASSVQNFNEQFF. Together with reference TRBV9 and TRBJ2-1, the CDR3 gives the full variable domain: DSGVTQTPKHLITATGQRVTLRCSPRSGDLSVYWYQQSLDQGLQFLIQYYNGEERAKGNILERFSAQQFPDLHSELNLSSLELGDSALYFCASSVQNFNEQFFGPGTRLTVL.